These 10 T cell receptor beta chains were all obtained from the same sample, sequenced in a study of graft-versus-host responses after intestinal transplantation (dated by TCRdb to the early 2020s). The library was prepared using the immunoSEQ multiplex PCR assay. TCRdb re-hosts the immuneACCESS table, in-frame sequences only. Its copies lack some clones; in the studies checked, an unresolved V gene accounts for under half of them, and the cause for the rest is not known. The sample profile shows 9,900 or so clones; roughly 90% of them were found once. The ten largest clones represent 9.9% of the sample. The material sequenced was PBMCs, taken roughly 35 weeks after intestinal transplant. All receptors come from a human patient who received an intestinal transplant, so some T cells may come from the graft donor.

The rearrangement uses TRBV6-1 and TRBJ2-3; 10 positions match TRBD2. The length of the CDR3 is 14 residues. Germline V gene data show CDR1 as MNHNS and CDR2 as SASEGT. The ends lost 5 bases at V and 4 bases at J; junction bases unmatched: 3. CDR3 in amino acids: CASSPGLASDTQYF. The CDR3 bases are TGTGCCAGCAGTCCGGGACTAGCGTCAGATACGCAGTATTTT.

The rearrangement joins TRBV4-2 to TRBJ1-6; TRBD1 agrees at 9 bases. V lost 0 bases to trimming and J lost 9 bases; unmatched junction nucleotides: 9. This CDR3 is 17 amino acids long. Germline assignment: CDR1 LGHNA and CDR2 YNFKEQ. CDR3 residues: CASSQDSRTGVGSPLHF. DNA of the CDR3: TGTGCCAGCAGCCAAGATAGCCGGACAGGGGTGGGTTCACCCCTCCACTTT.

The chain joins TRBV2 to TRBJ2-3, with D unclear. Germline values: CDR1 SNHLY, CDR2 FYNNEI. This CDR3 contains 13 residues. V gave up 7 bases and J gave up 2 bases, with 10 bases separating them. Here the CDR3 DNA reads TGTGCCAGCACCAGAGAAGCCACAGATACGCAGTATTTT. The encoded protein is CASTREATDTQYF.

V is TRBV7-9 and J is TRBJ1-4; unclear D gene. The CDR3 consists of 13 residues. Trimming took 1 base from V and 3 from J, leaving 3 bases between them. Germline assignment: CDR1 SEHNR and CDR2 FQNEAQ (reference sequence). The CDR3 DNA is TGTGCCAGCAGCTTAGGAGCTAATGAAAAACTGTTTTTT. Translating gives CASSLGANEKLFF.

V usage is TRBV27 and J usage is TRBJ2-7; 10 bases match TRBD2. This CDR3 comprises 14 residues. Germline assignment: CDR1 MNHEY and CDR2 SMNVEV (reference sequence). Losses at the gene ends were 6 bases for V and 0 bases for J; bases not matched to a gene: 2. CDR3 nucleotide sequence: TGTGCCAGCAGGAGCGGGAGGGCCTCCTACGAGCAGTACTTC. Protein: CASRSGRASYEQYF.

A single count supports this clone. V gene TRBV7-3 combines with J gene TRBJ2-7; D call uncertain. The CDR3 has 19 residues. V lost 5 bases, J lost 0 bases, and 26 bases lay in between. CDR1 SGHTA and CDR2 FQGTGA come from the germline V gene. This chain's CDR3 is CASSPTRHNQNPSSYEQYF. The CDR3 coding sequence is TGTGCCAGCAGCCCCACAAGACACAACCAGAACCCGAGCTCCTACGAGCAGTACTTC.

The chain joins TRBV5-1 to TRBJ1-1; 7 bases are shared with TRBD1. Germline CDR1 reads SGHRS; CDR2 reads YFSETQ. The junction had 3 bases not matched to a gene; V was cut back by 4 bases and J by 6 bases. This CDR3 is 12 amino acids long. DNA for the CDR3: TGCGCCAGCAGCGTAGGGACAGCTGAAGCTTTCTTT. Translation gives CASSVGTAEAFF.

V gene TRBV27 combines with J gene TRBJ2-2; 9 bases match TRBD1. This CDR3 has 14 amino acids. Per germline, CDR1 MNHEY and CDR2 SMNVEV (reference sequence). V shed 4 bases and J 4 bases; nucleotides not matched to a gene: 1. The CDR3: CASSWGQGTGELFF. The CDR3 nucleotides read TGTGCCAGCAGTTGGGGACAGGGCACCGGGGAGCTGTTTTTT.

In its sample, this clone was seen a few times. This chain connects TRBV7-8 to TRBJ2-5; 7 nucleotides line up with TRBD2. Germline CDR1 SGHVS, CDR2 FQNEAQ. Trimming cost V 2 bases and J 4 bases; bases outside gene matches: 7. This CDR3 contains 15 residues. The CDR3 protein is CASSLRAGRGETQYF. For the CDR3, the DNA is TGTGCCAGCAGCTTAAGGGCAGGGAGGGGAGAGACCCAGTACTTC.

The gene calls are TRBV9 and TRBJ1-2; TRBD1 might be the D (6 bases). Trimming took 0 bases from V and 7 from J, leaving 7 bases between them. In germline, CDR1 is SGDLS, CDR2 YYNGEE. CDR3 length: 12 residues. The CDR3 sequence: CASSVVGGGYTF. The CDR3 DNA sequence: TGTGCCAGCAGCGTAGTAGGGGGTGGCTACACCTTC.